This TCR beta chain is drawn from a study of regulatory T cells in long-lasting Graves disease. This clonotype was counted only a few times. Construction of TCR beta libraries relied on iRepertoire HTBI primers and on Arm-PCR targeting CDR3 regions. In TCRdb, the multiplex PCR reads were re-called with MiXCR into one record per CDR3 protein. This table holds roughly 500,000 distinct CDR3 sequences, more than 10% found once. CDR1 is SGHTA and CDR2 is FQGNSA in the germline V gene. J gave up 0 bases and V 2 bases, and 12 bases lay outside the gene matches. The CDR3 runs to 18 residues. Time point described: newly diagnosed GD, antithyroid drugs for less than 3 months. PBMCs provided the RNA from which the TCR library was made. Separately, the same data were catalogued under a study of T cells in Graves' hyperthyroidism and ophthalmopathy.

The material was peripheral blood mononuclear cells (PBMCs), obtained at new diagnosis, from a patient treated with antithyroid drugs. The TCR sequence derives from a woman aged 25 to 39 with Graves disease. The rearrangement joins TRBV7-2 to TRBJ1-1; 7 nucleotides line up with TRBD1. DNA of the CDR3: TGTGCCAGCAGCTTACCCCTTCGGGGACAGAGAATGAACACTGAAGCTTTCTTT. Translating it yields CASSLPLRGQRMNTEAFF.